One and the same sample provided the 24 T cell receptor beta chains below, sequenced in a study of T cells expressing NK-cell markers. Using the 5' RACE reads, TCRdb records one entry per CDR3 protein without DNA. The sample includes about 460,000 distinct CDR3 sequences. Sequenced sample: blood T cells: a sorted CD56 or NKG2C T cell subset, CD4+ or CD8+ T cells, or bulk PBMC T cells (not recorded which). The receptors here all came from a woman between 50 and 59 years old in good health.

This chain links TRBV7-8 with TRBJ2-5; TCRdb's D call, TRBD1, is unchecked because there is no DNA. This CDR3 has 16 residues. Germline V gene lookup returns CDR1 SGHVS and CDR2 FQNEAQ. CDR3 amino acids: CASSSAPGTQKETQYF.

This chain uses TRBV10-3 with TRBJ1-1. The germline V gene encodes CDR1 ENHRY and CDR2 SYGVKD. The CDR3 is made up of 13 amino acids. This CDR3 reads CAIRALLNTEAFF.

The chain combines TRBV30 with TRBJ1-2; no DNA is available, so the TRBD1 call from TCRdb remains unchecked. Germline CDR1 and CDR2: GTSNPN and SVGIG (reference sequence). The CDR3 contains 14 residues. The CDR3 reads CAWRGVGSPYGYTF.

This chain's CDR3 is CAWGGQGVRQFF. The V gene is TRBV30, the J gene TRBJ2-1; TCRdb's D gene call, TRBD1, goes unchecked for lack of DNA. CDR1 is GTSNPN and CDR2 is SVGIG in the germline V gene (reference sequence). The CDR3 contains 12 residues.

The chain recombines TRBV11-3 with TRBJ2-7; TCRdb's D call of TRBD2 is untestable without DNA. The germline V gene has CDR1 SGHNT and CDR2 YENEEA. CDR3 length: 13 amino acids. CDR3 sequence reads: CASSAITSAQQYF.

The chain employs TRBV4-1 and TRBJ2-1; lacking DNA, the TRBD2 call made by TCRdb goes unchecked. CDR1 and CDR2 (germline): MGHRA, YSYEKL. The CDR3 runs to 16 residues. The CDR3 loop reads CASSGRGTFSYNEQFF.

The chain joins TRBV9 to TRBJ2-1; the TCRdb call, TRBD2, lacks DNA for checking. Germline V CDR1 and CDR2: SGDLS, YYNGEE. This CDR3 has 18 residues. The CDR3 reads CASSVVSGVGPDYNEQFF.

The genes are TRBV5-1 and TRBJ1-2. There are 14 residues in the CDR3. CDR1 is SGHRS and CDR2 is YFSETQ in the germline V gene. The CDR3 sequence: CASSFTSSNYGYTF.

The chain carries TRBV6-6 and TRBJ2-6. Per the germline V gene, CDR1 is MNHNY and CDR2 is SVGAGI (reference sequence). The CDR3 consists of 15 residues. This chain's CDR3 is CASSYPTTGANVLTF.

J is TRBJ2-2 and V is TRBV10-1; TCRdb designates TRBD1, a call that cannot be tested without DNA. Germline CDR1 reads WNHNN; CDR2 reads SYGVQD (reference sequence). This CDR3 has 15 residues. CDR3 in amino acids: CASSEFRGGAGELFF.

J is TRBJ2-1 and V is TRBV5-1; the D call of TRBD1 rests on TCRdb alone, since no DNA is present to check it. Germline V CDR1 and CDR2: SGHRS, YFSETQ. This CDR3 has 14 amino acids. The chain's CDR3 is CASSLEVGDRLQFF.

The chain is built from TRBV10-3 and TRBJ2-2; TCRdb names TRBD2, which stays unverified in the absence of DNA. This CDR3 has 14 residues. CDR1 is ENHRY and CDR2 is SYGVKD in the germline V gene. The CDR3 loop reads CAISKREITGELFF.

The chain joins TRBV30 to TRBJ1-1. Germline V gives CDR1 GTSNPN, CDR2 SVGIG (reference sequence). The CDR3 length is 11 residues. The CDR3 sequence: CAEGTNTEAFF.

The chain combines TRBV7-3 with TRBJ2-1; TCRdb lists TRBD1, though no DNA is available to test this call. Germline-derived CDR1 and CDR2 are SGHTA and FQGTGA. The length of the CDR3 is 18 residues. The CDR3 reads CASSLGGTGGARDNEQFF.

The chain recombines TRBV5-6 with TRBJ2-1; TCRdb's D gene call, TRBD1, goes unchecked for lack of DNA. Germline V gene sequence: CDR1 SGHDT, CDR2 YYEEEE. The CDR3 spans 15 residues. CDR3 loop: CASAQGDLSYNEQFF.

The genes are TRBV10-3 and TRBJ2-3; TCRdb reports TRBD2, a call that lacks DNA to check it against. CDR3 length: 19 residues. CDR1 and CDR2 (germline): ENHRY, SYGVKD. CDR3 amino acids: CAISESNVIRSGGTDTQYF.

V gene TRBV11-2 combines with J gene TRBJ2-5; TCRdb's D call, TRBD1, is unchecked because there is no DNA. Germline V gene sequence: CDR1 SGHAT, CDR2 FQNNGV. The CDR3 consists of 17 residues. The CDR3: CASSSPGDRGNQETQYF.

The chain employs TRBV12-3 or TRBV12-4 and TRBJ1-5; TCRdb designates TRBD1, a call that cannot be tested without DNA. The CDR3 is made up of 13 amino acids. The CDR3 loop is CASSGTEGQPQHF.

The chain joins TRBV5-1 to TRBJ1-1. This CDR3 comprises 14 residues. CDR1 and CDR2 (germline): SGHRS, YFSETQ. CDR3 sequence reads: CASSLDRVTGEAFF.

This chain joins TRBV3-1 and TRBJ2-7; TCRdb returns TRBD1, unconfirmable since there is no DNA. This CDR3 comprises 11 residues. The germline V gene encodes CDR1 LGHDT and CDR2 YNNKEL (reference sequence). CDR3 region: CASRGQQEQYF.

The chain links TRBV7-9 to TRBJ2-5; TCRdb's D call, TRBD1, is unchecked because there is no DNA. The CDR3 spans 15 residues. The germline gives CDR1 SEHNR, CDR2 FQNEAQ (reference sequence). CDR3 residues: CASSLDGDREETQYF. The variable domain in full, completed from reference TRBV7-9 and TRBJ2-5, reads DTGVSQNPRHKITKRGQNVTFRCDPISEHNRLYWYRQTLGQGPEFLTYFQNEAQLEKSRLLSDRFSAERPKGSFSTLEIQRTEQGDSAMYLCASSLDGDREETQYFGPGTRLLVL.

The chain employs TRBV3-1 and TRBJ2-1; TCRdb picks TRBD2, but there is no DNA to check that call. From germline, CDR1 is LGHDT and CDR2 YNNKEL (reference sequence). This CDR3 is built from 14 residues. The CDR3 here is CASSQARLAPRPFF.

This chain joins TRBV3-1 and TRBJ2-5; without DNA, the TCRdb call of TRBD2 cannot be checked. This CDR3 has 15 residues. Germline CDR1 and CDR2: LGHDT and YNNKEL (reference sequence). CDR3 sequence reads: CASSKGGLLQETQYF.

This chain joins TRBV30 and TRBJ1-2; TCRdb selects TRBD1, and the lack of DNA leaves this call unchecked. Germline CDR1 is GTSNPN and CDR2 is SVGIG (reference sequence). The CDR3 is made up of 13 amino acids. The CDR3 is CAWKGQGAYGYTF.